The clone carrying this TCR beta chain was seen a single time. Under the authors' procedure: Estimated nucleated cell counts came from reference gene primer amplification. The assay was immunoSEQ multiplex PCR, and TCRdb's table has in-frame clones only and misses some. D and trimming come from the DNA, and the V and J calls and clone size come from that table. The sample holds fewer than 250,000 clones, around 89% seen once. This entry belongs to a study of blood T cell repertoires in COVID-19. The overall study: COVID-19 samples, acute and convalescent, were from the United States, Italy and Spain. In each case, the material was cDNA or gDNA derived from T cells, B-cell-depleted T cells, or PBMCs.

There are 14 residues in the CDR3. Germline V gene lookup returns CDR1 LNHDA and CDR2 SQIVND (reference sequence). The junction had 4 bases not matched to a gene; V was cut back by 6 bases and J by 4 bases. The genes are TRBV19 and TRBJ2-3; TRBD1 matches at 10 bases. The TCR sequence derives from a woman between 35 and 50 years old with acute or convalescent COVID-19. Source material: peripheral blood. The CDR3 DNA sequence: TGTGCCAGTAGCCCGACAGGGGGCGCAGATACGCAGTATTTT. Its translation: CASSPTGGADTQYF.